The sequence of this TCR beta chain was determined in a study of T-cell memory formation after mild COVID-19. Ten or more counts support this clonotype. In TCRdb, the 5' RACE reads were re-called with MiXCR into one record per CDR3 protein. The sample lists about 270,000 distinct CDR3 sequences; approximately 15% were seen once. The sample consisted of PBMCs or a T cell subset sorted from them (not recorded which). The sequence was obtained from an adult woman who had mild COVID-19 (a few samples of this study predate the infection). Cell type and time point are not known.

The CDR3 protein is CASSFWTNTYGYTF. The CDR3 DNA is TGTGCCAGCAGCTTCTGGACAAACACCTATGGCTACACCTTC. This rearrangement joins TRBV5-6 to TRBJ1-2; possibly TRBD1 for D (5 bases). The V end lost 2 bases, the J end lost 4 bases, and 12 bases lay between the germline ends. Germline CDR1 is SGHDT and CDR2 is YYEEEE. The CDR3 totals 14 residues.